The text below deals with one T cell receptor beta chain. What it recognizes is unknown. This entry comes from a study of vaccination effects on CD4 cells after COVID-19. As for the study in general: Subjects were given two BNT162b2 or mRNA-1273 vaccine doses. Points from the study as a whole: Pronounced clonal contraction occurred in clones induced by infection and by vaccine late after vaccination.

Upon completion of under eleven days in culture, CD4+ T cells were isolated. Clones were read by immunoSEQ multiplex PCR, and TCRdb kept only the in-frame ones, dropping some. The sample has approximately 37,000 clones, over 80% seen once; the top ten hold 2.5% to 3.5%. The V end was cut by 3 bases, the J end by 1 base, with 14 bases between. The CDR3 spans 16 residues. Sequencing was performed on CD4+ T cells from PBMCs cultured without peptide, taken before COVID-19 vaccination. The V and J genes are TRBV23-1 and TRBJ2-3, with D perhaps TRBD1 or TRBD2 (7 bases each). TRBV23-1 is flagged as an ORF with uncertain function. This receptor was taken from a human donor who received a COVID-19 vaccine. Here the CDR3 DNA reads TGCGCCAGCAGTCACCTCCCAGGGGGGGGCACAGATACGCAGTATTTT. Protein sequence: CASSHLPGGGTDTQYF.